A single TCR beta chain is shown here with its context. Its antigen is not known. Because the CDR3's place on the DNA is in doubt, the DNA is left out and the CDR3 is given as listed by TCRdb. The data stem from a study of neurological immune-mediated disorders. The authors produced cDNA by 5'RACE using 10-nucleotide random UMIs. TCRdb re-called the 5' RACE reads through MiXCR, storing one row per CDR3 protein. Among 70,000 to 75,000 distinct CDR3 sequences, 12% to 15% were seen once, and the ten largest hold 4.5% to 5.5%. Study outcomes and limitations: HTLV-1-associated myelopathy showed the most TCR clonal expansion; multiple sclerosis the least, below healthy controls.

Noted time point: longitudinal time-point 1 (baseline). The study built unsorted libraries from 2 million PBMCs kept at -80 C. Germline V gives CDR1 DFQATT, CDR2 SNEGSKA (reference sequence). Inclusive of both ends, the CDR3 amounts to 23 amino acids. This sequence joins TRBV20-1 and TRBJ2-3; TRBD1 is the table's D call, not checked against the DNA. Sequenced sample: PBMCs. This receptor was obtained from a female donor with HTLV-1-associated myelopathy (HAM/TSP). This CDR3 reads CSSWRTGTYGYTFGSGQADTQYF.